This entry describes one TCR beta chain. No cognate antigen has been identified for it. The input lacks base qualities; no much larger clone sits a single base away. The data derive from a study of OX40 agonist ivuxolimab in advanced cancers. In terms of the full investigation: Ivuxolimab, which targeted the costimulatory receptor OX40 (CD134), was an agonistic, fully human IgG2 monoclonal antibody. Intravenous ivuxolimab was administered to patients every 2 weeks at six dose levels: 0.01, 0.1, 0.3, 1.5, 3 and 10 mg/kg. Partial responses were achieved by three dose-escalation patients, of whom one had hepatocellular carcinoma and two had cutaneous melanoma. Of the approximately 53 patients in dose escalation, about 20 had hepatocellular carcinoma, around 15 had melanoma, 9 had renal cell carcinoma and 9 had head and neck cancer. A male proportion of approximately 83% and a mean age of 60 years, ranging from 23 to 79, were recorded for the dose-escalation cohort. The paper covers the monotherapy dose-escalation part of the phase I ivuxolimab trial, which included N ≈ 50 patients. The purpose of peripheral TCRbeta sequencing was to test whether ivuxolimab changed TCR sequence diversity and led to clonal T-cell expansion. Prior anti-PD-1, anti-PD-L1 or anti-CTLA-4 therapy was permitted, and checkpoint inhibitors had been received by roughly 40% of dose-escalation patients. Study-wide conclusions, independent of this receptor: Which antigens the clonally expanded peripheral T cells were specific for was not determined. In the 0.1-3.0 mg/kg groups, partial responders were among the patients with the lowest normalized peripheral clonal expansion, particularly in CD8+ T cells. Low levels of normalized T-cell clonal expansion were also shown by some nonresponding patients. On average, CD8+ T cells showed more expanded clones than CD4+ T cells after ivuxolimab. At doses from 0.1 to 3.0 mg/kg, clonal expansion was seen in both CD4+ and CD8+ blood T cells between baseline and week 6.

Patients with a history of autoimmune disease or receiving systemic immunosuppression were excluded from the trial. Peripheral blood for TCR sequencing was collected from all dose cohorts at baseline, on cycle 4 day 1, and on cycle 7 day 1. The samples were taken from a phase I, first-in-human, multicenter, open-label dose-escalation trial of ivuxolimab. Adults with locally advanced or metastatic melanoma, renal cell, hepatocellular, or head and neck squamous cell carcinoma were enrolled in the trial. Before TCR sequencing, CD4+ T cells and CD8+ T cells from peripheral blood were sorted into separate populations. Relative to germline, V is 5 bases shorter and J is 4 bases shorter, with 13 bases between their ends. CDR1 and CDR2 were assigned from the germline V gene (reference sequence) as MNHEY and SMNVEV. Including the terminal cysteine and phenylalanine, the CDR3 comprises 14 residues. Only the CDR3 part of the read is kept: 42 bases, read in frame from the first base.

Genomic DNA was isolated from the sorted cells so that the TCRbeta CDR3 region could be sequenced. TCRbeta CDR3 regions were sequenced using the immunoSEQ Assay. TCRdb limited this immuneACCESS table to in-frame rearrangements with V and J called. A share of clones is missing; checked studies link under half to unresolved V genes, and the rest is unexplained. This sample has 50,000 to 75,000 clones in its table, and almost 85% of those were observed once. The ten largest clones add up to around 10% of the sample. The material was CD4+ or CD8+ T cells sorted from blood, obtained in a trial of the OX40 agonist ivuxolimab. The receptor's source is an adult with an advanced solid tumor such as melanoma, head and neck, liver or kidney cancer. The rearrangement joined TRBV27 to TRBJ2-3; the D gene is perhaps TRBD1, from 5 matching bases. The DNA sequence is given as TGTGCCAGCAGTCCCCTTCCCAGGGCAGATACGCAGTATTTT. This is translated as CASSPLPRADTQYF.